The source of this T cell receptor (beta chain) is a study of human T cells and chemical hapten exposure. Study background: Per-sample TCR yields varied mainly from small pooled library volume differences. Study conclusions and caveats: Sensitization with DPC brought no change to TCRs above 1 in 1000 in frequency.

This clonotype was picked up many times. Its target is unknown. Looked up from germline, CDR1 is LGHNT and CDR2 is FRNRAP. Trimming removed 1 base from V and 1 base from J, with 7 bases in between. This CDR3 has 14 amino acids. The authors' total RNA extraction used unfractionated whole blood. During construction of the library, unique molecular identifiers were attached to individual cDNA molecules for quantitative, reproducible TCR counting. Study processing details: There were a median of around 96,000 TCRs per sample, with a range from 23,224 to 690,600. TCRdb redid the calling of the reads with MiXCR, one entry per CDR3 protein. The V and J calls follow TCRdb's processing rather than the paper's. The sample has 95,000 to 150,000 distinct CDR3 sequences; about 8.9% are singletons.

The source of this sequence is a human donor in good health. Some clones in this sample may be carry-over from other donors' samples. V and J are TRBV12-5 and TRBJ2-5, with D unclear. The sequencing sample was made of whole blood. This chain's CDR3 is CASGLDGLQETQYF. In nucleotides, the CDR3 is TGTGCTAGTGGTTTGGACGGCCTCCAAGAGACCCAGTACTTC.